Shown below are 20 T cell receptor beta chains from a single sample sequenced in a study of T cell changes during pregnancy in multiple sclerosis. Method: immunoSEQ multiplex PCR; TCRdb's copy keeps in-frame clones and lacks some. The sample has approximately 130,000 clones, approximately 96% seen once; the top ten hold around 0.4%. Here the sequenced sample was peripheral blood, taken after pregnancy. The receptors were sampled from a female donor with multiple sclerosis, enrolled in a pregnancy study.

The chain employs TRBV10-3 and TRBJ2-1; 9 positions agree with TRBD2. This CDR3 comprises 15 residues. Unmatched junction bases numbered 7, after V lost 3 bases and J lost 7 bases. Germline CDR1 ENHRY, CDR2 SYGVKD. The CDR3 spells CAISDHAGGPNEQFF. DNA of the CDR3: TGTGCCATCAGTGACCATGCGGGAGGGCCTAATGAGCAGTTCTTC.

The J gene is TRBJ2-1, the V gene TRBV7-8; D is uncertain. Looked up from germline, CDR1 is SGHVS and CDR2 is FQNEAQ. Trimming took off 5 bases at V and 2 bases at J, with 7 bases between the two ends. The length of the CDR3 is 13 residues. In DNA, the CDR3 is TGTGCCAGCAGCCCCCGGGCCTACAATGAGCAGTTCTTC. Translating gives CASSPRAYNEQFF.

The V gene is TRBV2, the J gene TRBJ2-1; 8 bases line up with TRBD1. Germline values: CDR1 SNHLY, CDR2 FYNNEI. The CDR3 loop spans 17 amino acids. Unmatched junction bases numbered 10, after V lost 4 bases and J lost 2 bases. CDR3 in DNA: TGTGCCAGCAGTGGGACAGGGCGCCACTCGGCCTACAATGAGCAGTTCTTC. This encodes CASSGTGRHSAYNEQFF.

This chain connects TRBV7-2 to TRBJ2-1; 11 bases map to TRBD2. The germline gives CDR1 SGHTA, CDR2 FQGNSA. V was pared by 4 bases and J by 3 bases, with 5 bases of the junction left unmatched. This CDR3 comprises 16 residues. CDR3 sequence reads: CASSSPSGRFYNEQFF. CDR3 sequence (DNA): TGTGCCAGCAGCTCGCCTAGCGGGAGGTTCTACAATGAGCAGTTCTTC.

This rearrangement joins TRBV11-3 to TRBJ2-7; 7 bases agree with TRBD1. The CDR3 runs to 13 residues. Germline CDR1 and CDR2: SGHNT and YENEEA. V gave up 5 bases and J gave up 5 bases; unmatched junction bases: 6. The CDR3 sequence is CASSPPTGDEQYF. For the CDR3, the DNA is TGTGCCAGCAGCCCCCCTACAGGGGACGAGCAGTACTTC.

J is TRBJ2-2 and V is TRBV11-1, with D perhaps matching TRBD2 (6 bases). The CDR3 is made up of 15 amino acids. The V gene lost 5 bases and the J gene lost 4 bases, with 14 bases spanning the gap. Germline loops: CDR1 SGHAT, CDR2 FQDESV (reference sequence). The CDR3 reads CASSPRLVGTGELFF. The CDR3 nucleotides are TGTGCCAGCAGCCCCCGACTAGTTGGCACCGGGGAGCTGTTTTTT.

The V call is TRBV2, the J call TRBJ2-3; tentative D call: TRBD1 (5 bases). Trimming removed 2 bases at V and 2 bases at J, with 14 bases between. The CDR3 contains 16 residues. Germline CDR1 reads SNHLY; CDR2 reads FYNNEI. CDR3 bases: TGTGCCAGCAGTGAACTTCAGGGTATATCCACAGATACGCAGTATTTT. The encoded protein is CASSELQGISTDTQYF.

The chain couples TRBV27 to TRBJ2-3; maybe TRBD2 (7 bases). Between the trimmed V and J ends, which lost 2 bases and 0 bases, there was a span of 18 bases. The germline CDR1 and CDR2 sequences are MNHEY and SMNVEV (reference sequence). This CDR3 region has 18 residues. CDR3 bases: TGTGCCAGCAGTTTAAGGGGGAGGGCGGTACTTAGCACAGATACGCAGTATTTT. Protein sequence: CASSLRGRAVLSTDTQYF.

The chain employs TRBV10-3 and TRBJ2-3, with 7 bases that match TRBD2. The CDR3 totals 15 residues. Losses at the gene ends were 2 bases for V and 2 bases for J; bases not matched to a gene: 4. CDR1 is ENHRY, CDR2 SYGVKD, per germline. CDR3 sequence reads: CAISEREASTDTQYF. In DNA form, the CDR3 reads TGTGCCATCAGTGAGCGGGAGGCCTCCACAGATACGCAGTATTTT.

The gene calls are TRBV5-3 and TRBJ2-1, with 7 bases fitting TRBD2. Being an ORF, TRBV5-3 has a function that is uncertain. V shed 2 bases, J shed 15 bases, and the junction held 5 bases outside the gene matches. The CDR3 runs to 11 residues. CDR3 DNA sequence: TGTGCCAGAAGCTTAGTCCCGGGGGGGTTCTTC. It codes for CARSLVPGGFF.

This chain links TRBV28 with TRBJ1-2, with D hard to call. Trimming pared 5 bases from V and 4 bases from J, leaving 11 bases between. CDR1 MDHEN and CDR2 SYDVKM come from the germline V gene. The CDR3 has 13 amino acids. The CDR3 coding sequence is TGTGCCAGCAGTCAAGTCGGTGGCTATGGCTACACCTTC. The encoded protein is CASSQVGGYGYTF.

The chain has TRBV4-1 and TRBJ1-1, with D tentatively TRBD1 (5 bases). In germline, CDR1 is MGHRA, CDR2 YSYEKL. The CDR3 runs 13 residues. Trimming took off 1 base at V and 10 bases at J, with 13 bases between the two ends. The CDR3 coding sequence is TGCGCCAGCAGCCAAGGTTTAGGGGTCGGAGCTTTCTTT. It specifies CASSQGLGVGAFF.

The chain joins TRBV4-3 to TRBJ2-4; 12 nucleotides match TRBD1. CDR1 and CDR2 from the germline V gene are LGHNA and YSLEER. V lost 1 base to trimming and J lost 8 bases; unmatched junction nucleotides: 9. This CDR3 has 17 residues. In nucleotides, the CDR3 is TGCGCCAGCAGCCAAGGCGCCGGGACAGGGGGCGGGGACATTCAGTACTTC. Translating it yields CASSQGAGTGGGDIQYF.

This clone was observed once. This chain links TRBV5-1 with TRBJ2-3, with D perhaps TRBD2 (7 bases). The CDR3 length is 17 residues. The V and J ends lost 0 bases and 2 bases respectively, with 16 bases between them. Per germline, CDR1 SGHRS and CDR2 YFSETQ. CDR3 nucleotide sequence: TGCGCCAGCAGCTTGGCTCTGCGGGGGCCCGCCACAGATACGCAGTATTTT. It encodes CASSLALRGPATDTQYF.

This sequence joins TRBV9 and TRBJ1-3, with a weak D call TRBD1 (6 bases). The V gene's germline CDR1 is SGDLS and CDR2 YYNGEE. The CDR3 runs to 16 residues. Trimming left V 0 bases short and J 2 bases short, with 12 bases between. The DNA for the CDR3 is TGTGCCAGCAGCGTAGCTCCCCAGGGGACTGGAAACACCATATATTTT. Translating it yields CASSVAPQGTGNTIYF.

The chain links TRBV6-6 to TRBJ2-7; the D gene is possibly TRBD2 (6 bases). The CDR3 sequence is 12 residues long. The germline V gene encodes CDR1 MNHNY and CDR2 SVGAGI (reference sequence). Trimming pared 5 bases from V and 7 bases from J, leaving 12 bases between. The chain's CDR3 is CASSKEGREQYF. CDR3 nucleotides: TGTGCCAGCAGTAAGGAGGGGCGGGAGCAGTACTTC.

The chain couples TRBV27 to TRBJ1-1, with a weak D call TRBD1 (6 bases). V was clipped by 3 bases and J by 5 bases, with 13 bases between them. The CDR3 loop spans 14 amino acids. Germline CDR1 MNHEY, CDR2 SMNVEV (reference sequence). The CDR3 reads CASSLQGRMTEAFF. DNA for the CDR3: TGTGCCAGCAGTTTGCAGGGGCGCATGACTGAAGCTTTCTTT.

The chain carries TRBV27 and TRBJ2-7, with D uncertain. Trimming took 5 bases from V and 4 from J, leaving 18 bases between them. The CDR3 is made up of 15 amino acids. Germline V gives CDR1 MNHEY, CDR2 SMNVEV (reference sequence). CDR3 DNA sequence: TGTGCCAGCAGTCTCCGAGCCCTGACTGGATACGAGCAGTACTTC. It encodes CASSLRALTGYEQYF.

CDR3 bases: TGTGCCAGCAGCCCTAGCGGGAGCCCATACAATGAGCAGTTCTTC. Encoded protein: CASSPSGSPYNEQFF. J is TRBJ2-1 and V is TRBV7-2; 10 bases agree with TRBD2. V shed 5 bases and J 4 bases; nucleotides not matched to a gene: 5. CDR1 is SGHTA, CDR2 FQGNSA, per germline. CDR3 size: 15 residues.

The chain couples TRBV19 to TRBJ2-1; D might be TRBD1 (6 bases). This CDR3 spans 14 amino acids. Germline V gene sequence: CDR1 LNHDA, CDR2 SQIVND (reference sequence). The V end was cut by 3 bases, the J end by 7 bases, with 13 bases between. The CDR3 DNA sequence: TGTGCCAGTAGTATTCTAACGGGGACAAATGAGCAGTTCTTC. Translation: CASSILTGTNEQFF.